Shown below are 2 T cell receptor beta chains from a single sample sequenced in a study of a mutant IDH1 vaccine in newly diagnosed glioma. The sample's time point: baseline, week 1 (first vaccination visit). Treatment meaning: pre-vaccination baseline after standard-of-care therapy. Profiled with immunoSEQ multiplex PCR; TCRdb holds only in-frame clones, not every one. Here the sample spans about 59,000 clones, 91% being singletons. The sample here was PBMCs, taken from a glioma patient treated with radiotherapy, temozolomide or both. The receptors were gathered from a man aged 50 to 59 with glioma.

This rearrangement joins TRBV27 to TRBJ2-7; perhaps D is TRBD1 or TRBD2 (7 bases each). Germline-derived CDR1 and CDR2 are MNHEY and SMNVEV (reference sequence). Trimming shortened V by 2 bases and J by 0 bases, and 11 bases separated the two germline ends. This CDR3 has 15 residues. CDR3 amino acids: CASSLTGEGSYEQYF. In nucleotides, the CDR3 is TGTGCCAGCAGTTTAACAGGGGAGGGCTCCTACGAGCAGTACTTC.

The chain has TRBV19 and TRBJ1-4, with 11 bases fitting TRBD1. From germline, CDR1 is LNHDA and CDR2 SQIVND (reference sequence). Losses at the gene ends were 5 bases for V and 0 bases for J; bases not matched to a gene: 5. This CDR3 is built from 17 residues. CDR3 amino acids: CASSRPGQGATNEKLFF. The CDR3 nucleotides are TGTGCCAGTAGTCGGCCGGGACAGGGGGCAACTAATGAAAAACTGTTTTTT.